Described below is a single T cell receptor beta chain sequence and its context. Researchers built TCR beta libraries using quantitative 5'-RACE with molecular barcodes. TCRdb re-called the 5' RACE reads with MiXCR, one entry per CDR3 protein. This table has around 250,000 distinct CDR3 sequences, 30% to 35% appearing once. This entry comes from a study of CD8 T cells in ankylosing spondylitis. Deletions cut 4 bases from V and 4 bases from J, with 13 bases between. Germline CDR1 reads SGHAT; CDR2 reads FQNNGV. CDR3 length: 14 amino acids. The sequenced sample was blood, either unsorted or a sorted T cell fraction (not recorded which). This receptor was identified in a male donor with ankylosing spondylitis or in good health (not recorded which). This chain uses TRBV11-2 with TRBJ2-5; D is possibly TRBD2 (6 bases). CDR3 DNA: TGTGCCAGCAGCTGGGACGGGGGTAGAGAGACCCAGTACTTC. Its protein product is CASSWDGGRETQYF. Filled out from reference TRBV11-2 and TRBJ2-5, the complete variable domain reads EAGVAQSPRYKIIEKRQSVAFWCNPISGHATLYWYQQILGQGPKLLIQFQNNGVVDDSQLPKDRFSAERLKGVDSTLKIQPAKLEDSAVYLCASSWDGGRETQYFGPGTRLLVL.